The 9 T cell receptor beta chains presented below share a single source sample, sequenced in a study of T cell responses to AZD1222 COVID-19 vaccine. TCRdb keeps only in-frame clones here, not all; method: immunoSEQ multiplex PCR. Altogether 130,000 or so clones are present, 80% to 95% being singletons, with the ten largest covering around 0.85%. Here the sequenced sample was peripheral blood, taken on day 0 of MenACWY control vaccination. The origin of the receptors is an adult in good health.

DNA for the CDR3: TGTGCCAGTAGTAGGGACATCGGGTACGAGCAGTACTTC. The encoded protein is CASSRDIGYEQYF. This chain connects TRBV19 to TRBJ2-7; D may be TRBD1 (6 bases). Between the trimmed V and J ends, which lost 4 bases and 4 bases, there was a span of 11 bases. Per the germline V gene, CDR1 is LNHDA and CDR2 is SQIVND (reference sequence). This CDR3 has 13 amino acids.

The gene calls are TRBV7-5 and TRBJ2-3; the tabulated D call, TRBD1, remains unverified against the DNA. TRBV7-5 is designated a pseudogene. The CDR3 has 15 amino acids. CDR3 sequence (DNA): TGTGTCAGAAGCTTAGGGACACGATACACAGATACGCAGTATTTT. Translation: CVRSLGTRYTDTQYF.

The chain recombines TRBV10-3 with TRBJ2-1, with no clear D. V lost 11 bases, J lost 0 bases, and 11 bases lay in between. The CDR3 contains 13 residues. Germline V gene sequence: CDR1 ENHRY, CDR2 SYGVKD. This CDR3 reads CASHGVSYNEQFF. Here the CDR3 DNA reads TGTGCCTCTCATGGAGTCTCCTACAATGAGCAGTTCTTC.

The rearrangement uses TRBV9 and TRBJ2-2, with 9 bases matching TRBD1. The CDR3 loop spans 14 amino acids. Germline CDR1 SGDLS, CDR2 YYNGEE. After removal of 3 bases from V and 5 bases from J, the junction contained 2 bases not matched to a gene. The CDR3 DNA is TGTGCCAGCAGCGCAGGACAGGGGACCGGGGAGCTGTTTTTT. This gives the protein CASSAGQGTGELFF. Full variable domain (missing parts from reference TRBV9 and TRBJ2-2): DSGVTQTPKHLITATGQRVTLRCSPRSGDLSVYWYQQSLDQGLQFLIQYYNGEERAKGNILERFSAQQFPDLHSELNLSSLELGDSALYFCASSAGQGTGELFFGEGSRLTVL.

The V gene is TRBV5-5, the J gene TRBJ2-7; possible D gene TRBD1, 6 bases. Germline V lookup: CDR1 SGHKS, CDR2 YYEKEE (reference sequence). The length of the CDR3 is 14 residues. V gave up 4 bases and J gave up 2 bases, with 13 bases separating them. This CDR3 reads CASSAARGPYEQYF. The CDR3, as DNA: TGTGCCAGCAGCGCTGCCAGGGGCCCCTACGAGCAGTACTTC. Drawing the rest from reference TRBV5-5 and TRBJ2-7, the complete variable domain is DAGVTQSPTHLIKTRGQQVTLRCSPISGHKSVSWYQQVLGQGPQFIFQYYEKEERGRGNFPDRFSARQFPNYSSELNVNALLLGDSALYLCASSAARGPYEQYFGPGTRLTVT.

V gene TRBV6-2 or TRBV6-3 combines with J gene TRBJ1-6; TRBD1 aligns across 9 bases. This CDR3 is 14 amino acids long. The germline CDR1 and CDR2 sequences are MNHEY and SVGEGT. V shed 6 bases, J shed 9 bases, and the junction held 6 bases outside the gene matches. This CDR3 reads CASSRGQGGSPLHF. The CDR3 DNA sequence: TGTGCCAGCAGCCGGGGACAGGGCGGTTCACCCCTCCACTTT.

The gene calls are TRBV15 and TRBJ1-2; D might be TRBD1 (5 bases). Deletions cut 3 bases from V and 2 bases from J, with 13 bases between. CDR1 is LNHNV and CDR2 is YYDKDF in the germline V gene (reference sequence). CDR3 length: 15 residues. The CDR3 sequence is CATSRTAGKNYGYTF. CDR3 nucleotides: TGTGCCACCAGCAGGACAGCGGGAAAAAACTATGGCTACACCTTC.

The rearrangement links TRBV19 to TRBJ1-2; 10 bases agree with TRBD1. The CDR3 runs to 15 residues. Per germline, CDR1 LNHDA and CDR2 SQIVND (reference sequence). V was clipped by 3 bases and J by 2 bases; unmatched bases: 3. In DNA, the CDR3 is TGTGCCAGTAGTATGCGGACAGGGGGAAACTATGGCTACACCTTC. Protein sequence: CASSMRTGGNYGYTF.

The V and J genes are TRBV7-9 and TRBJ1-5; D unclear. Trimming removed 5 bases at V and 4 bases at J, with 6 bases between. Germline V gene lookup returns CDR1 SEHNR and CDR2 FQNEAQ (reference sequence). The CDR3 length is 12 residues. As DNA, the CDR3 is TGTGCCAGCAGCGCACCTAATCAGCCCCAGCATTTT. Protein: CASSAPNQPQHF.